Listed below are T cell receptor beta chains from one sample, sequenced in a study of Ad26.COV2.S vaccination and SARS-CoV-2 variants. TCRdb's table, derived via immunoSEQ multiplex PCR, lists solely in-frame clones and lacks some. The sample lists roughly 510,000 clones; 70% to 90% were seen once. The sequenced sample was peripheral blood, obtained in a trial of Ad26.COV2.S vaccine versus placebo. The receptors originated from a person aged 18-60 years who received the Ad26.COV2.S COVID-19 vaccine or a placebo. The CDR3 runs from the conserved cysteine through the conserved F or W. Fields, in order: V gene, D gene, J gene, clone size, CDR3 DNA, CDR3 protein. A D gene is named only where the DNA matches it firmly. Expanded clones get a size class; other rows say once, few or many, or leave the size out.

>TRBV28|TRBD1|TRBJ2-7|.
TGTGCCAGCAGGCAAAGGGGGCGCTTGGACGAGCAGTACTTC
CASRQRGRLDEQYF
>TRBV2|TRBD2|TRBJ2-3|once
TGTGCCAGCGACAGTGGAACTAGCGGGAGACCAGATACGCAGTATTTT
CASDSGTSGRPDTQYF
>TRBV28|.|TRBJ1-6|few
TGTGCCAGCAGTTTGCCAGGCAGGGATTTATCACCCCTCCACTTT
CASSLPGRDLSPLHF
>TRBV27|TRBD1|TRBJ1-2|.
TGTGCCACCTCATCGTGGGGGGACAGAGACTATGGCGGCTACACCTTC
CATSSWGDRDYGGYTF
>TRBV28|.|TRBJ1-1|.
TGTGCCAGCAGTCTAACAGGTACCGGTAGCACTGAAGCTTTCTTT
CASSLTGTGSTEAFF
>TRBV6-2/TRBV6-3|TRBD1|TRBJ1-2|.
TGTGCCAGCAGTTACTCTATCGCCGGGACAGCCTATGGCTACACCTTC
CASSYSIAGTAYGYTF
>TRBV4-2|TRBD1|TRBJ1-6|.
TGTGCCAGCAGCCACGCCCTGCAGGGGGCTTCCTATAATTCACCCCTCCACTTT
CASSHALQGASYNSPLHF
>TRBV9|.|TRBJ1-1|.
TGTGCCAGCAGCGTAGCAGGATCGGAGCCCCGGAACACTGAAGCTTTCTTT
CASSVAGSEPRNTEAFF
>TRBV19|TRBD2|TRBJ2-6|.
TGTGCCAGTAGTATAGGGGGGTCTAGCGGGCCGACCTCTGGGGCCAACGTCCTGACTTTC
CASSIGGSSGPTSGANVLTF
>TRBV29-1|.|TRBJ1-5|.
TGCAGCGTTGCGGTCCCGCAGGGGCCCCAGCATTTT
CSVAVPQGPQHF
>TRBV7-2|.|TRBJ2-7|.
TGTGCCAGCAGCCCTGGTGTCGGAGGAGTTACCTCCTACGAGCAGTACTTC
CASSPGVGGVTSYEQYF
>TRBV7-9|.|TRBJ2-7|.
TGTGCCAGCAGCAACCCACCCTACGAGCAGTACTTC
CASSNPPYEQYF
>TRBV2|TRBD1|TRBJ2-1|.
TGTGCCAGCACATGGGACAGGGGCTCCTACAATGAGCAGTTCTTC
CASTWDRGSYNEQFF
>TRBV10-3|.|TRBJ2-2|.
TGTGCCATCAGTGAGTTTGGCGGTCTCTCGGCCGGGGAGCTGTTTTTT
CAISEFGGLSAGELFF
>TRBV27|.|TRBJ2-3|.
TGTGCCAGCAGTTTATCGTCCGTGGATTCAGATACGCAGTATTTT
CASSLSSVDSDTQYF
>TRBV19|TRBD1|TRBJ2-5|once
TGTGCCAGTAGTAAACAGGGGGCGCTTCCCTCTCGCCAAGAGACCCAGTACTTC
CASSKQGALPSRQETQYF
>TRBV29-1|TRBD2|TRBJ2-6|once
TGCAGCGTTAAAAGGACTAGCGGGAACTCTGGGGCCAACGTCCTGACTTTC
CSVKRTSGNSGANVLTF
>TRBV6-2/TRBV6-3|TRBD2|TRBJ2-1|.
TGTGCCAGCAGTTCCCCCGGGACTACTGATCACAATGAGCAGTTCTTC
CASSSPGTTDHNEQFF
>TRBV6-2/TRBV6-3|.|TRBJ1-5|.
TGTGCCAGCAGCAGGGCAGACAGGAGACAGCCCCAGCATTTT
CASSRADRRQPQHF
>TRBV5-6|TRBD1|TRBJ2-1|.
TGTGCCAGCCAACGACAGGGATCCTACAATGAGCAGTTCTTC
CASQRQGSYNEQFF
>TRBV20-1|TRBD1|TRBJ1-5|.
TGCAGTGCTAGTGTCAGGGGGATCGGTCAGCCCCAGCATTTT
CSASVRGIGQPQHF
>TRBV7-9|.|TRBJ2-5|.
TGTGCCAGCCAGGTTGGGGGAGAGACCCAGTACTTC
CASQVGGETQYF
>TRBV19|TRBD1|TRBJ1-2|.
TGTGCCAGCAAAGAGGGACAGTCGATTGGCTATGGCTACACCTTC
CASKEGQSIGYGYTF